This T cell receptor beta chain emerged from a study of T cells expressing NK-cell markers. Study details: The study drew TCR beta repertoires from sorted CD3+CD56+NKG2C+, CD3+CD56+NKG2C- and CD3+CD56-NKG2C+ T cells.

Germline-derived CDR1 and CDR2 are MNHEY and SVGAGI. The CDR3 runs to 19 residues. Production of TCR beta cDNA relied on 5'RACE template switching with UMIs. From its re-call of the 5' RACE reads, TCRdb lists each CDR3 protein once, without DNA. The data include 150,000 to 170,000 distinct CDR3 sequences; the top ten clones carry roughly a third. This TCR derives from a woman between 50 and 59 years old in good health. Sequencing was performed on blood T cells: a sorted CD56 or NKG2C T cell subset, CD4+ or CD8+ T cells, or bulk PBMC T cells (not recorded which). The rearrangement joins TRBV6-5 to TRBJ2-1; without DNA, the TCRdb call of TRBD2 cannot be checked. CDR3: CASSPPGLAGVLPGIGQFF.